The rows below give T cell receptor beta chains drawn from one sample of a study of T cells in Graves' hyperthyroidism and ophthalmopathy. Each CDR3 protein gets one entry after TCRdb re-called the multiplex PCR reads with MiXCR. The repertoire holds hundreds of thousands of distinct CDR3 sequences, with 38% as singletons. The sample taken for sequencing was blood. The receptor set was obtained from a young man with Graves' hyperthyroidism. Each CDR3 is given with its conserved first and last residue. The D gene is left open where the match is weak. Rows give clone size only sometimes, using once, few, many, or a class for an expanded clone.

J gene,clone size,V gene,CDR3 length,D gene,CDR3 protein,CDR3 DNA
TRBJ1-1,.,TRBV15,13,.,CATSQDRDTEAFF,TGTGCCACCAGCCAAGATAGGGACACTGAAGCTTTCTTT
TRBJ1-4,.,TRBV15,13,.,CATSEQGGEKLFF,TGTGCCACCAGCGAACAGGGAGGAGAAAAACTGTTTTTT
TRBJ1-5,.,TRBV20-1,12,.,CSAEKPDQPQHF,TGCAGTGCCGAAAAGCCGGATCAGCCCCAGCATTTT
TRBJ2-2,.,TRBV29-1,14,TRBD2,CSVPGLAGAYEQFF,TGCAGCGTTCCCGGACTAGCGGGAGCCTATGAGCAGTTTTTT
TRBJ2-2,many,TRBV29-1,12,.,CSAITGKGELFF,TGCAGCGCAATTACAGGGAAAGGGGAGCTGTTTTTT
TRBJ1-1,.,TRBV19,14,.,CASSTAGVGGEAFF,TGTGCCAGTAGTACCGCGGGGGTCGGGGGTGAAGCTTTCTTT
TRBJ2-2,.,TRBV2,16,TRBD1,CASSLEGQGNTGELFF,TGTGCCAGCAGTTTAGAGGGACAGGGGAACACCGGGGAGCTGTTTTTT
TRBJ1-1,many,TRBV20-1,14,.,CSASSIGGNTEAFF,TGCAGTGCTAGTTCCATCGGAGGAAACACTGAAGCTTTCTTT
TRBJ2-7,.,TRBV7-9,15,TRBD2,CASIPSGRGGEEQYF,TGTGCCAGCATCCCGTCGGGGAGGGGAGGCGAGGAGCAGTACTTC
TRBJ2-7,few,TRBV7-9,13,TRBD2,CATTSGRDSEQYF,TGTGCCACCACTAGCGGGAGGGACTCCGAGCAGTACTTC
TRBJ2-7,many,TRBV7-8,14,.,CASSTSGGAYEQYF,TGTGCCAGCAGCACCTCCGGCGGTGCCTACGAGCAGTACTTC
TRBJ1-1,.,TRBV29-1,12,.,CSVEEQGTEAFF,TGCAGCGTTGAAGAACAGGGCACTGAAGCTTTCTTT
TRBJ1-6,many,TRBV19,17,.,CASSAIRAAESNSPLHF,TGTGCCAGTAGTGCAATCAGGGCCGCGGAATCTAATTCACCCCTCCACTTT
TRBJ2-7,many,TRBV29-1,12,.,CSVSPSSYEQYF,TGCAGCGTCTCCCCTAGCTCCTACGAGCAGTACTTC
TRBJ1-3,once,TRBV20-1,15,.,CSATKQGLGGYTIYF,TGCAGTGCTACTAAACAGGGTTTAGGCGGCTACACCATATATTTT
TRBJ1-2,many,TRBV6-5,14,.,CASSEGGANYGYTF,TGTGCCAGCAGTGAAGGCGGGGCAAACTATGGCTACACCTTC
TRBJ1-5,many,TRBV20-1,14,TRBD1,CSARVGTGDQPQHF,TGCAGTGCTAGAGTGGGGACAGGGGATCAGCCCCAGCATTTT
TRBJ1-2,.,TRBV29-1,13,TRBD1,CSVRTGTNSGYTF,TGCAGCGTCCGGACAGGGACGAACTCTGGCTACACCTTC
TRBJ2-5,.,TRBV10-3,12,TRBD1,CAITGQGETQYF,TGTGCCATCACGGGACAGGGAGAGACCCAGTACTTC
TRBJ1-4,many,TRBV15,15,.,CATSRDWGGDEKLFF,TGTGCCACCAGCAGAGATTGGGGGGGTGATGAAAAACTGTTTTTT
TRBJ1-1,many,TRBV2,12,.,CASGKGNTEAFF,TGTGCCAGCGGGAAAGGGAACACTGAAGCTTTCTTT
TRBJ1-6,.,TRBV7-9,16,.,CASSSSDSRYNSPLHF,TGTGCCAGCAGCTCTTCGGACAGTCGCTATAATTCACCCCTCCACTTT
TRBJ2-7,.,TRBV12-3/TRBV12-4,13,.,CARSSAGGDEQYF,TGTGCCCGCAGTTCGGCTGGGGGCGACGAGCAGTACTTC
TRBJ2-6,.,TRBV7-9,16,.,CASSLWVSSGANVLTF,TGTGCCAGCAGCTTATGGGTCTCCTCTGGGGCCAACGTCCTGACTTTC
TRBJ2-7,.,TRBV20-1,10,.,CSGTAYEQYF,TGCAGTGGGACCGCCTACGAGCAGTACTTC
TRBJ2-2,.,TRBV7-9,15,.,CASSQWGRPPGELFF,TGTGCCAGCAGCCAGTGGGGACGGCCGCCCGGGGAGCTGTTTTTT
TRBJ1-1,few,TRBV5-4,15,.,CASSLWGALNTEAFF,TGTGCCAGCAGCTTGTGGGGGGCCTTGAACACTGAAGCTTTCTTT
TRBJ1-1,once,TRBV9,15,.,CASSPLAGVGAGAFF,TGTGCCAGCAGCCCCCTTGCGGGGGTTGGGGCTGGAGCTTTCTTT
TRBJ1-2,many,TRBV13,13,.,CASSLPGQTGYTF,TGTGCCAGCAGCTTACCCGGACAGACTGGCTACACCTTC
TRBJ1-6,.,TRBV2,16,TRBD1,CASSESGTGNNSPLHF,TGTGCCAGCAGTGAGAGCGGGACAGGGAACAATTCACCCCTCCACTTT
TRBJ1-2,.,TRBV20-1,13,.,CSAGTGMDYGYTF,TGCAGTGCTGGAACAGGGATGGACTATGGCTACACCTTC
TRBJ1-1,.,TRBV11-2,15,.,CASSSPAVMNTEAFF,TGTGCCAGCAGCTCCCCCGCCGTCATGAACACTGAAGCTTTCTTT
TRBJ2-7,.,TRBV12-3/TRBV12-4,15,.,CASSRGQTFYYEQYF,TGTGCCAGCAGTCGCGGACAGACATTCTACTACGAGCAGTACTTC
TRBJ2-2,once,TRBV7-8,16,TRBD1,CASSAHHRGNTGELFF,TGTGCCAGCAGCGCCCACCACAGGGGGAACACCGGGGAGCTGTTTTTT
TRBJ2-7,many,TRBV2,11,TRBD2,CASGRAYEQYF,TGTGCCAGCGGGAGGGCCTACGAGCAGTACTTC
TRBJ2-7,.,TRBV5-6,15,TRBD2,CASSGGTSGRSEQYF,TGTGCCAGCAGCGGGGGGACTAGCGGGAGGAGCGAGCAGTACTTC
TRBJ2-5,many,TRBV25-1,13,.,CASSESSDGTQYF,TGTGCCAGCAGTGAATCGTCTGATGGGACCCAGTACTTC
TRBJ2-7,.,TRBV7-2,13,.,CASSVTFSYEQYF,TGTGCCAGCAGCGTCACCTTCTCCTACGAGCAGTACTTC
TRBJ2-7,.,TRBV7-9,14,TRBD2,CASSRREGGHEQYF,TGTGCCAGCAGCCGGCGGGAGGGGGGCCACGAGCAGTACTTC
TRBJ1-1,many,TRBV7-3,13,.,CASSSHQNTEAFF,TGTGCCAGCAGCTCACACCAGAACACTGAAGCTTTCTTT
TRBJ2-5,many,TRBV6-5,14,.,CASSSTPYQETQYF,TGTGCCAGCAGTTCCACTCCGTACCAAGAGACCCAGTACTTC
TRBJ2-2,many,TRBV29-1,14,.,CSVGHGGGTGELFF,TGCAGCGTGGGGCACGGGGGCGGCACCGGGGAGCTGTTTTTT
TRBJ1-1,.,TRBV12-3/TRBV12-4,12,.,CAGLGGNTEAFF,TGTGCCGGCCTGGGTGGTAACACTGAAGCTTTCTTT
TRBJ2-7,.,TRBV10-3,16,TRBD2,CASSSPPSGRIAEQYF,TGTGCCAGCAGTTCCCCTCCTAGCGGGAGGATCGCCGAGCAGTACTTC
TRBJ1-2,.,TRBV24-1,15,.,CATSDKSRANYGYTF,TGTGCCACCAGTGATAAAAGCAGAGCTAACTATGGCTACACCTTC
TRBJ2-5,.,TRBV29-1,13,.,CSRSSSRGETQYF,TGCAGCCGAAGTAGCAGCCGGGGTGAGACCCAGTACTTC
TRBJ2-5,many,TRBV29-1,12,.,CSVVGSPETQYF,TGCAGCGTTGTTGGCTCCCCGGAGACCCAGTACTTC
TRBJ2-7,many,TRBV7-8,15,.,CASRLVGTANYEQYF,TGTGCCAGCAGGCTCGTCGGGACGGCGAACTACGAGCAGTACTTC
TRBJ2-2,.,TRBV11-2,18,.,CASSQEKWSIANTGELFF,TGCGCCAGCAGCCAAGAGAAATGGAGCATCGCGAACACCGGGGAGCTGTTTTTT
TRBJ1-2,many,TRBV7-3,13,.,CASSVDRNYGYTF,TGTGCCAGCAGCGTCGACAGGAACTATGGCTACACCTTC
TRBJ2-7,few,TRBV24-1,16,TRBD1,CATSDPLRDRGEEQYF,TGTGCCACCAGTGACCCGCTCCGGGACAGGGGTGAGGAGCAGTACTTC
TRBJ2-2,.,TRBV7-3,16,TRBD2,CASSLERGGYTGELFF,TGTGCCAGCAGCTTAGAGCGGGGGGGCTACACCGGGGAGCTGTTTTTT
TRBJ2-5,once,TRBV24-1,13,.,CATRDPATETQYF,TGTGCCACCAGAGATCCGGCGACGGAGACCCAGTACTTC
TRBJ1-6,.,TRBV10-2,14,.,CASSDAGTASPLHF,TGCGCCAGCAGTGACGCCGGTACAGCGAGCCCCCTCCACTTT
TRBJ2-7,.,TRBV14,14,.,CASSQDLRFGEQYF,TGTGCCAGCAGCCAAGATCTAAGGTTTGGGGAGCAGTACTTC
TRBJ2-7,many,TRBV20-1,11,.,CSARRPYEQYF,TGCAGTGCTAGACGGCCCTACGAGCAGTACTTC
TRBJ1-5,.,TRBV7-2,13,.,CASSATGTGVQHF,TGTGCCAGCAGTGCAACCGGGACGGGGGTCCAGCATTTT
TRBJ2-7,few,TRBV10-2,15,TRBD2,CASSESGGNIREQYF,TGCGCCAGCAGTGAGAGCGGGGGGAATATTCGGGAGCAGTACTTC
TRBJ2-7,.,TRBV5-3,14,.,CASSGGQGFHEQYF,TGTGCCAGCAGTGGGGGGCAGGGGTTCCACGAGCAGTACTTC